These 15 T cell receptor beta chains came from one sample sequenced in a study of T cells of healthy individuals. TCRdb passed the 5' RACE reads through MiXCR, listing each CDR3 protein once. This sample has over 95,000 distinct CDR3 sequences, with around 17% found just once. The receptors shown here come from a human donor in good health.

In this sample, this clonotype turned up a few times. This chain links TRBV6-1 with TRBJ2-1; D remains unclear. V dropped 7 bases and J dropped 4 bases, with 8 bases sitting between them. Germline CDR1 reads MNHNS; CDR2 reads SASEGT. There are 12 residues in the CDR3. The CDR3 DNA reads TGTGCCAGCATCCGCTCTTACAATGAGCAGTTCTTC. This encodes CASIRSYNEQFF.

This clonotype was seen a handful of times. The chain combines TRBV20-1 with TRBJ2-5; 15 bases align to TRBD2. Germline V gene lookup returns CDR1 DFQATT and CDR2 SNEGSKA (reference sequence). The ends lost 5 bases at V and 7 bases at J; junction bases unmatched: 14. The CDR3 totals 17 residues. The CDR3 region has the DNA TGCAGTGCTCTACCCGGGACTAGCGGGGGGCCCCATGGGACCCAGTACTTC. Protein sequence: CSALPGTSGGPHGTQYF.

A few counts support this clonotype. In DNA form, the CDR3 reads TGCAGTGCTAGAGTACAGGCCATAGGCTACACCTTC. This translates into CSARVQAIGYTF. The chain couples TRBV20-1 to TRBJ1-2; D may be TRBD1 (5 bases). With 1 base removed from V and 8 bases from J, the gap between germline ends came to 11 bases. Germline V gene lookup returns CDR1 DFQATT and CDR2 SNEGSKA (reference sequence). The CDR3 consists of 12 residues.

For the CDR3, the DNA is TGTGCCAGCAGCTTATTGCCCTACGAGCAGTACTTC. This codes for CASSLLPYEQYF. The rearrangement links TRBV7-9 to TRBJ2-7; D gene ambiguous. CDR3 size: 12 residues. Trimming took off 2 bases at V and 2 bases at J, with 4 bases between the two ends. Germline V gives CDR1 SEHNR, CDR2 FQNEAQ (reference sequence).

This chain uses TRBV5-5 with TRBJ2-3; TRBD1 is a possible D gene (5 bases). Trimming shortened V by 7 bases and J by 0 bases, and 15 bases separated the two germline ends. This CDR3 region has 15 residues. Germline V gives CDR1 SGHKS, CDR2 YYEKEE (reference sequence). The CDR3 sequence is CASGPGQVSTDTQYF. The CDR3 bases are TGTGCCAGCGGACCCGGACAAGTTAGCACAGATACGCAGTATTTT.

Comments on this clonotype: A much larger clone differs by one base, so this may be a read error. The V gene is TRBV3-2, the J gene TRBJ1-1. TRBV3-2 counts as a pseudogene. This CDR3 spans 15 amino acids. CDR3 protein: CASCPSVEGGGEAFF. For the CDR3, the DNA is TGTGCCAGCTGCCCGTCCGTGGAGGGTGGTGGTGAAGCTTTCTTT.

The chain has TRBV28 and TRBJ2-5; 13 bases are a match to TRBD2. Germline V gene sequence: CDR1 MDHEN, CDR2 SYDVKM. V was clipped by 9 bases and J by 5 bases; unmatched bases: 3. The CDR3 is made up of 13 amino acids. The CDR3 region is CASGTSGEETQYF. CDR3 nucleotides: TGTGCCAGTGGGACTAGCGGGGAGGAGACCCAGTACTTC.

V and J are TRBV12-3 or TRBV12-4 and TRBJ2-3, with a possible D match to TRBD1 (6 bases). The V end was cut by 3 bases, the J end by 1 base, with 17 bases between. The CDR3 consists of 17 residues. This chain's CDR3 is CASSLSYRVRRTDTQYF. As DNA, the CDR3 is TGTGCCAGCAGTTTGAGTTACAGGGTCCGGCGCACAGATACGCAGTATTTT.

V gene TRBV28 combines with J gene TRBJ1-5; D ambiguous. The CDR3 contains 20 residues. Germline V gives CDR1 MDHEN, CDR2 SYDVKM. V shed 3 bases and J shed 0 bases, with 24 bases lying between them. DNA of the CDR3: TGTGCCAGCAGTTTCCGATCGGGAGGCCCTGGGGATTATAGCAATCAGCCCCAGCATTTT. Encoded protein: CASSFRSGGPGDYSNQPQHF.

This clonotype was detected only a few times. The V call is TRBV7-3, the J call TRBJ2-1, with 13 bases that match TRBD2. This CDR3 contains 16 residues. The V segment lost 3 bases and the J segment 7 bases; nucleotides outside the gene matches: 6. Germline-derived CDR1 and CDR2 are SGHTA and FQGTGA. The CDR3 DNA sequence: TGTGCCAGCAGCTTTCGGACTAGCGGGAGTAGGAATGAGCAGTTCTTC. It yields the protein CASSFRTSGSRNEQFF.

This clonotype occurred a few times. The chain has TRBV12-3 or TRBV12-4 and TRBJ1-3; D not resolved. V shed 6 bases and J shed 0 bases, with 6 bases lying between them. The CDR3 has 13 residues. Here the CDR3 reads CASRILSGNTIYF. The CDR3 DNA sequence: TGTGCCAGCAGGATACTCTCTGGAAACACCATATATTTT.

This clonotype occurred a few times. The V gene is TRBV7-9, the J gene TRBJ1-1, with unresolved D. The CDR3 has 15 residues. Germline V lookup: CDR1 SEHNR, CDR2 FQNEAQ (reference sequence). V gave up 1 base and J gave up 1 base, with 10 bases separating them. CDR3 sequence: CASSLVGRKNTEAFF. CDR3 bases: TGTGCCAGCAGCTTAGTGGGCCGGAAGAACACTGAAGCTTTCTTT.

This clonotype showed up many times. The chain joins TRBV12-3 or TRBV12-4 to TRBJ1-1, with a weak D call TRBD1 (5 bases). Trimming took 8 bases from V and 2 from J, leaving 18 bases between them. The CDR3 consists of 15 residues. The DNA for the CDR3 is TGTGCCAGCGGATTCAGGGTAGTAGGAAACACTGAAGCTTTCTTT. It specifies CASGFRVVGNTEAFF.

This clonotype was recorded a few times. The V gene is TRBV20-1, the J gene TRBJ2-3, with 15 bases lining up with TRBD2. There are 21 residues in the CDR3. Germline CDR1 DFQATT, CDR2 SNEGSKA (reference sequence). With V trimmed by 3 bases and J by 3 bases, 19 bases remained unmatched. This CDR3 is CSASETPWTSGRAGTTDTQYF. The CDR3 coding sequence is TGCAGTGCTAGTGAAACCCCATGGACTAGCGGGAGGGCCGGTACGACAGATACGCAGTATTTT.

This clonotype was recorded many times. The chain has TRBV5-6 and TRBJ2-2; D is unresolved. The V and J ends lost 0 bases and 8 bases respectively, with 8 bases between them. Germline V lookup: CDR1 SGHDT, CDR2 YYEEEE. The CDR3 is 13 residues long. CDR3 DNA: TGTGCCAGCAGCTTGGCGTTCGGGGGGGAGCTGTTTTTT. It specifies CASSLAFGGELFF.